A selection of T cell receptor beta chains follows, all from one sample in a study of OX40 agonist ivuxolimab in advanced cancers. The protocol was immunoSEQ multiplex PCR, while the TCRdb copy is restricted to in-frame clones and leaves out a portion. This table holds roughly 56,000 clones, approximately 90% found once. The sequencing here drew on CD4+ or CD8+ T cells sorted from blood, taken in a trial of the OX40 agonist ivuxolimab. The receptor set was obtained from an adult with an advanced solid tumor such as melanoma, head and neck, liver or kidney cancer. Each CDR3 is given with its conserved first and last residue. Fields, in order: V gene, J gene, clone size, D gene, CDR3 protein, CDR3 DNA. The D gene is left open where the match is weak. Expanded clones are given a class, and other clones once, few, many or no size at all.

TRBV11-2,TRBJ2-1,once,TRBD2,CASSLGGTSNEQFF,TGTGCCAGCAGCTTAGGGGGGACTAGCAATGAGCAGTTCTTC
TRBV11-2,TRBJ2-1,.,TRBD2,CASSLVPTSAAYNEQFF,TGTGCCAGCAGCTTAGTCCCGACTAGCGCAGCCTACAATGAGCAGTTCTTC
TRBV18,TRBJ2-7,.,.,CASSPSAGREAEQYF,TGTGCCAGCTCACCGTCGGCGGGAAGGGAAGCCGAGCAGTACTTC
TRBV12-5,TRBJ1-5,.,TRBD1,CATRMGGTGGDQPQHF,TGTGCTACCCGGATGGGCGGGACAGGGGGCGACCAGCCCCAGCATTTT
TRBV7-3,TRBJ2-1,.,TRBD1,CASSFDRGANEQFF,TGTGCCAGCAGCTTCGACAGGGGGGCCAATGAGCAGTTCTTC
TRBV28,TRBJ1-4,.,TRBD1,CASSLSLGQGAPATNEKLFF,TGTGCCAGCAGTCTCTCTCTGGGACAGGGGGCCCCTGCAACTAATGAAAAACTGTTTTTT
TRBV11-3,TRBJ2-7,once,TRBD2,CASSLAGGSYEQYF,TGTGCCAGCAGCTTAGCGGGGGGCTCCTACGAGCAGTACTTC
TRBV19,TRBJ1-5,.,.,CASSIEPDNQPQHF,TGTGCCAGTAGTATAGAACCGGACAATCAGCCCCAGCATTTT
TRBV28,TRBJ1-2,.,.,CASKVQGLYGYTF,TGTGCCAGCAAAGTACAGGGTCTCTATGGCTACACCTTC
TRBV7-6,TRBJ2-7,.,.,CASSLRGYEQYF,TGTGCCAGCAGCTTAAGGGGCTACGAGCAGTACTTC
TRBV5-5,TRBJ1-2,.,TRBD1,CASSLDRGVNGYTF,TGTGCCAGCAGCTTGGACAGGGGAGTAAATGGCTACACCTTC
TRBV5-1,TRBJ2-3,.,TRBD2,CASNLAGATDTQYF,TGCGCCAGCAACCTAGCGGGAGCGACAGATACGCAGTATTTT
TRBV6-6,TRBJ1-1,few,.,CASSYEGNEAFF,TGTGCCAGCAGTTACGAGGGGAATGAAGCTTTCTTT
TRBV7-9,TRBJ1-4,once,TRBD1,CASSLGQGATNFEKLFF,TGTGCCAGCAGCTTAGGGCAGGGGGCAACGAATTTTGAAAAACTGTTTTTT
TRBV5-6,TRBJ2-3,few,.,CASSSSDTQYF,TGTGCCAGCAGCTCTTCAGATACGCAGTATTTT
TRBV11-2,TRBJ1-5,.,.,CASSLAGRYSNQPQHF,TGTGCCAGCAGCTTAGCAGGGAGGTATAGCAATCAGCCCCAGCATTTT
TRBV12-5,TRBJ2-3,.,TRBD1,CASGLGDRNPDTQYF,TGTGCTAGTGGTTTGGGGGACAGGAACCCAGATACGCAGTATTTT
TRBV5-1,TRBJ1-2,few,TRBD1,CASSPGQATANYGYTF,TGCGCCAGCAGCCCGGGACAGGCGACAGCTAACTATGGCTACACCTTC
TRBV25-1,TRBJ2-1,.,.,CASTLSNEQFF,TGTGCCAGCACACTGAGCAATGAGCAGTTCTTC
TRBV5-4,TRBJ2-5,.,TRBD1,CASSTGQGQETQYF,TGTGCCAGCAGTACGGGACAGGGGCAAGAGACCCAGTACTTC
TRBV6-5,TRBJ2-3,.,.,CASISAADTQYF,TGTGCCAGCATCTCGGCCGCAGATACGCAGTATTTT
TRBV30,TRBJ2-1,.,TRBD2,CAWSVRLAGGRNNEQFF,TGTGCCTGGAGTGTTCGGCTAGCGGGAGGCCGGAACAATGAGCAGTTCTTC
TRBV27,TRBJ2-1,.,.,CASSPPWAANNEQFF,TGTGCCAGCAGTCCCCCCTGGGCAGCCAACAATGAGCAGTTCTTC
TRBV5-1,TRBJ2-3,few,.,CASSFPSTDTQYF,TGCGCCAGCAGCTTTCCTAGCACAGATACGCAGTATTTT
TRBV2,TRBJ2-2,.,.,CASKFFTGELFF,TGTGCCAGCAAGTTTTTCACCGGGGAGCTGTTTTTT
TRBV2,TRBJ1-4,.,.,CASSQDQGNNEKLFF,TGTGCCAGCAGTCAGGACCAGGGAAATAATGAAAAACTGTTTTTT
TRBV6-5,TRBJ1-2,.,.,CASSPTGTYGYTF,TGTGCCAGCAGCCCGACAGGCACCTATGGCTACACCTTC
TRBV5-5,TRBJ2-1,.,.,CASSLRDLYEQFF,TGTGCCAGCAGCTTGCGGGATCTCTATGAGCAGTTCTTC
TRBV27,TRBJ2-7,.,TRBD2,CASSRSWAGEYEQYF,TGTGCCAGCAGCCGTTCTTGGGCGGGAGAATATGAGCAGTACTTC
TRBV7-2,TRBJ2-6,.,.,CASSLAAGPGANVLTF,TGTGCCAGCAGCTTAGCGGCAGGGCCTGGGGCCAACGTCCTGACTTTC
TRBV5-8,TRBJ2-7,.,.,CASSPQDRPLGYEQYF,TGTGCCAGCAGCCCCCAGGACCGACCCCTCGGCTACGAGCAGTACTTC
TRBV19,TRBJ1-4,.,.,CASSIPRKNEKLFF,TGTGCCAGTAGTATCCCACGGAAGAATGAAAAACTGTTTTTT